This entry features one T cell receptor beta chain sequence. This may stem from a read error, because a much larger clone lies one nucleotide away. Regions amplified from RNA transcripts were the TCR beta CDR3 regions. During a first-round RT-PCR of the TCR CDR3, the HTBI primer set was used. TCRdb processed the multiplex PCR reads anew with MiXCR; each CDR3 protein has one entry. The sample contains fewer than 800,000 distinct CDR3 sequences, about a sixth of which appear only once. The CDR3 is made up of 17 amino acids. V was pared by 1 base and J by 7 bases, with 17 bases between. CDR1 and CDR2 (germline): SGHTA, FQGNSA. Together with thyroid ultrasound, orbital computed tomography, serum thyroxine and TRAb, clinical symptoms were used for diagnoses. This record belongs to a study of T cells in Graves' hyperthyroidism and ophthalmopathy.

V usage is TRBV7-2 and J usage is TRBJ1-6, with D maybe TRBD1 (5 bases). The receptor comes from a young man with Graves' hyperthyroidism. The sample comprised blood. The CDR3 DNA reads TGTGCCAGCAGCTTAGGCCTACAGGCGCGACGGAATTCACCCCTCCACTTT. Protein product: CASSLGLQARRNSPLHF.